The T cell receptor (beta chain) under discussion was sequenced for a study of identical twins. This clonotype appeared many times. Its antigen is as yet unknown. Study observations and caveats: Findings depended on cross-sectional statistics rather than tracking the same donors.

TCRdb ran MiXCR on the 5' RACE reads and lists one entry per CDR3 protein. Of 1.5 million to 2 million distinct CDR3 sequences listed, about 32% are singletons. The CDR3 loop spans 13 amino acids. Trimming removed 5 bases from V and 3 bases from J, with 11 bases in between. Germline lookup yields CDR1 SGDLS and CDR2 YYNGEE. The sample taken for sequencing was cord blood. The rearrangement uses TRBV9 and TRBJ1-2; D gene uncertain. The TCR sequence derives from a newborn girl in good health. CDR3 region: CASSVAGDYGYTF. The CDR3 region has the DNA TGTGCCAGCAGTGTGGCGGGCGACTATGGCTACACCTTC.